One sample yielded the 22 T cell receptor beta chains listed below, sequenced in a study of blood T cell repertoires in COVID-19. Clones were sequenced by immunoSEQ multiplex PCR, and TCRdb holds only the in-frame ones, with some missing. The sample lists tens of thousands of clones; more than 75% were seen once. The material sequenced was peripheral blood. The receptors were gathered from a human donor in a cohort sampled during active COVID-19.

The gene calls are TRBV19 and TRBJ1-5; maybe TRBD1 (6 bases). Deletions cut 8 bases from V and 9 bases from J, with 20 bases between. The CDR3 length is 14 residues. Germline CDR1 reads LNHDA; CDR2 reads SQIVND (reference sequence). The CDR3 DNA follows: TGTGCCAGTCCAGCCAACAGGGAAATTTGGCCCCAGCATTTT. This sequence encodes CASPANREIWPQHF.

This clone was counted between two and nine times. The rearrangement uses TRBV30 and TRBJ2-2; D remains unclear. Germline V gene lookup returns CDR1 GTSNPN and CDR2 SVGIG (reference sequence). CDR3 length: 15 residues. The germline V and J ends were trimmed by 3 bases and 2 bases, with 13 bases remaining between them. For the CDR3, the DNA is TGTGCCTGGAGGGGTCTCAGTAGCAACACCGGGGAGCTGTTTTTT. Amino acids: CAWRGLSSNTGELFF.

The DNA for the CDR3 is TGTGCCAGCAGCTACCGGACAGGGGACGCCAAAAACATTCAGTACTTC. Its translation: CASSYRTGDAKNIQYF. The chain employs TRBV6-5 and TRBJ2-4; 9 bases are a match to TRBD1. Germline V lookup: CDR1 MNHEY, CDR2 SVGAGI. After removal of 6 bases from V and 1 base from J, the junction contained 7 bases not matched to a gene. The CDR3 loop spans 16 amino acids.

This clone was seen only a few times. The rearrangement links TRBV28 to TRBJ1-5; 8 bases line up with TRBD1. The trim removed 3 bases at V and 6 bases at J, leaving 4 bases unmatched. This CDR3 region has 14 residues. The germline gives CDR1 MDHEN, CDR2 SYDVKM. The chain's CDR3 is CASSFGQGGQPQHF. DNA of the CDR3: TGTGCCAGCAGTTTTGGACAGGGAGGTCAGCCCCAGCATTTT. Variable domain in full (rest from reference TRBV28 and TRBJ1-5): DVKVTQSSRYLVKRTGEKVFLECVQDMDHENMFWYRQDPGLGLRLIYFSYDVKMKEKGDIPEGYSVSREKKERFSLILESASTNQTSMYLCASSFGQGGQPQHFGDGTRLSIL.

V and J are TRBV6-2 or TRBV6-3 and TRBJ2-7; TRBD1 matches 8 bases. V shed 2 bases and J 3 bases; nucleotides not matched to a gene: 6. Germline values: CDR1 MNHEY, CDR2 SVGEGT. The CDR3 spans 15 residues. DNA of the CDR3: TGTGCCAGCAGTTACCCCCGGACAGGGTACTACGAGCAGTACTTC. It encodes CASSYPRTGYYEQYF.

The chain has TRBV5-1 and TRBJ2-5; the match to TRBD2 covers 8 bases. The CDR3 length is 13 residues. Losses at the gene ends were 0 bases for V and 5 bases for J; bases not matched to a gene: 0. Per the germline V gene, CDR1 is SGHRS and CDR2 is YFSETQ. The CDR3 DNA reads TGCGCCAGCAGCTTGGGACTAGCGGAGACCCAGTACTTC. Translating gives CASSLGLAETQYF.

This chain uses TRBV6-2 or TRBV6-3 with TRBJ2-7; 8 nucleotides align to TRBD2. The CDR3 contains 13 residues. After removal of 4 bases from V and 5 bases from J, the junction contained 4 bases not matched to a gene. CDR1 MNHEY and CDR2 SVGEGT come from the germline V gene. The CDR3 is CASSSGTRDEQYF. The CDR3 nucleotides are TGTGCCAGCAGTTCCGGGACTAGGGACGAGCAGTACTTC.

The V gene is TRBV28, the J gene TRBJ1-1, with 7 nucleotides matching TRBD1. V lost 2 bases and J lost 2; bases outside the gene matches: 11. Germline CDR1 and CDR2: MDHEN and SYDVKM. This CDR3 contains 17 residues. The CDR3 DNA reads TGTGCCAGCAGTTTAACCTACAGGGGCGCAAGAAACACTGAAGCTTTCTTT. It codes for CASSLTYRGARNTEAFF.

The chain carries TRBV28 and TRBJ1-1; 9 bases are a match to TRBD1. In germline, CDR1 is MDHEN, CDR2 SYDVKM. The CDR3 totals 14 residues. The J segment lost 5 bases and the V segment lost 8 bases, leaving 9 bases of the junction unmatched. The CDR3 nucleotides read TGTGCCAGCTCCCGGAGGGACAGGGTAACTGAAGCTTTCTTT. It yields the protein CASSRRDRVTEAFF.

V gene TRBV19 combines with J gene TRBJ1-3; D gene ambiguous. The CDR3 extends over 12 amino acids. Germline-derived CDR1 and CDR2 are LNHDA and SQIVND (reference sequence). Deletions cut 3 bases from V and 4 bases from J, with 4 bases between. CDR3 nucleotide sequence: TGTGCCAGTAGTATCGCGGGAAACACCATATATTTT. This gives the protein CASSIAGNTIYF.

This clone was seen only a few times. In nucleotides, the CDR3 is TGTGCCAGCAGCTTAGCGGGGACAGGGTCCTACGAGCAGTACTTC. It is translated as CASSLAGTGSYEQYF. V is TRBV11-1 and J is TRBJ2-7, with 9 bases matching TRBD1. Per germline, CDR1 SGHAT and CDR2 FQDESV (reference sequence). The CDR3 covers 15 residues. Trimming cost V 0 bases and J 1 base; bases outside gene matches: 1.

The chain links TRBV5-1 to TRBJ2-1, with 7 bases that match TRBD2. Looked up from germline, CDR1 is SGHRS and CDR2 is YFSETQ. J gave up 13 bases and V 0 bases, and 10 bases lay outside the gene matches. CDR3 length equals 14 residues. The CDR3 DNA sequence: TGCGCCAGCAGCTTGGTGGGGCGGGAGACCACCCAGTTCTTC. It yields the protein CASSLVGRETTQFF.

The chain couples TRBV20-1 to TRBJ2-3; 8 positions agree with TRBD2. The V segment lost 3 bases and the J segment 0 bases; nucleotides outside the gene matches: 8. CDR3 size: 16 residues. CDR1 is DFQATT and CDR2 is SNEGSKA in the germline V gene (reference sequence). The DNA of the CDR3 is TGCAGTGCTAGTTCCCGGACTAGCACTAGCACAGATACGCAGTATTTT. Translation gives CSASSRTSTSTDTQYF.

This chain links TRBV6-1 with TRBJ1-1; TRBD1 matches at 7 bases. V was pared by 2 bases and J by 2 bases, with 5 bases of the junction left unmatched. Germline V gene sequence: CDR1 MNHNS, CDR2 SASEGT. The CDR3 is 15 amino acids. The CDR3 region is CASSERTGFNTEAFF. CDR3 DNA: TGTGCCAGCAGTGAAAGGACAGGATTTAACACTGAAGCTTTCTTT.

J is TRBJ2-7 and V is TRBV6-5, with 8 bases lining up with TRBD2. Germline V gene lookup returns CDR1 MNHEY and CDR2 SVGAGI. V lost 5 bases to trimming and J lost 4 bases; unmatched junction nucleotides: 10. CDR3 length equals 15 residues. Here the CDR3 reads CASSRDPGLGYEQYF. In nucleotides, the CDR3 is TGTGCCAGCAGTCGCGATCCGGGACTAGGGTACGAGCAGTACTTC.

The rearrangement links TRBV30 to TRBJ1-1; D is possibly TRBD1 (5 bases). V lost 0 bases and J 10 bases, leaving 12 bases between the germline ends. The germline CDR1 and CDR2 sequences are GTSNPN and SVGIG (reference sequence). The CDR3 spans 12 residues. The CDR3 here is CAWSVGPGGAFF. The DNA for the CDR3 is TGTGCCTGGAGTGTGGGCCCGGGGGGAGCTTTCTTT.

The chain has TRBV5-1 and TRBJ2-1; TRBD2 matches at 11 bases. CDR3 length equals 15 residues. Per germline, CDR1 SGHRS and CDR2 YFSETQ. V shed 1 base and J 7 bases; nucleotides not matched to a gene: 4. The CDR3 is CASSLTLAGVNEQFF. The DNA of the CDR3 is TGCGCCAGCAGCTTGACACTAGCGGGGGTAAATGAGCAGTTCTTC.

This chain uses TRBV7-9 with TRBJ2-7, with 8 bases fitting TRBD1. The CDR3 is 14 residues long. The V gene's germline CDR1 is SEHNR and CDR2 FQNEAQ (reference sequence). Trimming cost V 2 bases and J 2 bases; bases outside gene matches: 2. The CDR3 sequence: CASSLQGAAYEQYF. The CDR3 bases are TGTGCCAGCAGCTTACAGGGGGCAGCCTACGAGCAGTACTTC.

V is TRBV15 and J is TRBJ2-7, with 11 bases matching TRBD2. V lost 5 bases to trimming and J lost 4 bases; unmatched junction nucleotides: 10. CDR3 size: 16 residues. Germline V gives CDR1 LNHNV, CDR2 YYDKDF (reference sequence). The CDR3 reads CATSGRNLAGGYEQYF. CDR3 coding DNA: TGTGCCACCAGCGGCCGAAATCTAGCGGGAGGATACGAGCAGTACTTC.

The rearrangement links TRBV19 to TRBJ1-2; 9 bases fit TRBD1. Germline V CDR1 and CDR2: LNHDA, SQIVND (reference sequence). V shed 4 bases and J 7 bases; nucleotides not matched to a gene: 10. The CDR3 is 15 amino acids. CDR3 loop: CASSTSGTGIVGYTF. CDR3 DNA: TGTGCCAGTAGTACGTCGGGGACAGGGATAGTTGGCTACACCTTC.

The chain combines TRBV27 with TRBJ2-1, with D tentatively TRBD2 (5 bases). Trimming stripped 4 bases from V and 0 bases from J, with 16 bases between. This CDR3 is built from 17 residues. Germline V lookup: CDR1 MNHEY, CDR2 SMNVEV (reference sequence). CDR3 DNA sequence: TGTGCCAGCAGTTGGACCCTCGCGGGCCTCTCCTACAATGAGCAGTTCTTC. As protein: CASSWTLAGLSYNEQFF.

This CDR3 is CASSYSAQGAHGYTF. The CDR3 nucleotides are TGTGCCAGCAGTTACTCAGCACAGGGGGCGCATGGCTACACCTTC. The chain links TRBV6-5 to TRBJ1-2, with 9 nucleotides matching TRBD1. Germline trimming cut 0 bases from V and 6 bases from J; bases unmatched to any gene: 5. CDR1 is MNHEY, CDR2 SVGAGI, per germline. CDR3 length: 15 amino acids.